The sequence of this TCR beta chain was determined in a study of tumor and adjacent non-tumor tissue in lung cancer. Study-level points and caveats: Tumor tissue had significantly higher TCR diversity than normal lung.

RNA was extracted from bulk tissue without any cell sorting. Remarks on this clonotype: Its specificity is not known. One junction end disagrees with the germline gene, perhaps due to a read error.

There are 12 residues in the CDR3. Germline V gives CDR1 MNHNY, CDR2 SVGAGI (reference sequence). The library came from three nested PCR rounds adapted from ARM-PCR protocols. TCRdb fed the multiplex PCR reads into MiXCR, producing one record per CDR3 protein. The table has over 130,000 distinct CDR3 sequences, around 65% seen once. The sequence was obtained from a man in his 60s with small cell lung cancer. Sequencing was carried out using lung tumor tissue. The gene calls are TRBV6-6 and TRBJ1-2; D uncertain. The CDR3 reads CANSHNAGGYTF. CDR3 DNA: TGTGCCAACAGTCATAACGCTGGTGGCTACACCTTC.